The TCR beta chain described here comes from a study of type 1 and type 2 diabetes patients (dated by TCRdb to about 2016). General notes on the study: Recruited in China, the cohort was made up of fewer than ten type 1 diabetes patients, a few type 2 diabetes patients and about six nondiabetic controls. Across the study, CD4+ and CD8+ T cells were positively selected from PBMCs using CD4 or CD8 MicroBeads on MACS columns. Altogether, 18,976,912 paired-end reads were produced across the whole study. TCRbeta repertoires were profiled by high-throughput sequencing in the study to compare type 1 diabetes, type 2 diabetes and nondiabetic individuals. Type 2 diabetes patients were included as a disease comparison group for the type 1 diabetes patients. When roughly 22-cycle amplification was compared with roughly 24-cycle amplification, V gene usage looked similar, suggesting that primer efficiencies were similar and PCR bias was random. TCRbeta libraries were sequenced paired-end on Illumina HiSeq 2000 or MiSeq instruments.

Turning to this clonotype: Its recognized antigen is unknown. A clone one base away is much larger, so this may be a read error. In this CDR3 the conserved last residue, phenylalanine or tryptophan, is missing, so a read error is likely.

The sequencing machine was an Illumina MiSeq. Genomic DNA from sorted T cell subsets was used as template for TCRbeta CDR3 amplification. The TCRbeta CDR3 region was amplified by multiplex PCR with 30 forward and 13 reverse primers. AMPure XP beads were used to purify the PCR products, after which a second approximately 25-cycle PCR added indices and adaptors. Before sequencing, the QIAquick Gel Extraction Kit was used to gel-purify the libraries. As for the authors' bioinformatics: FLASH was used to merge paired-end reads, and IgBLAST was used to align the merged reads to IMGT V, D and J germline references. Reads with below 70% alignment identity to germline references were discarded, leaving 8.5 million to 13 million reads study-wide. Following IMGT definitions, CDR3 boundaries, reading frame and productivity were assigned. Highly-expanded clones were defined as clones at or above 1% of reads, and diversity was measured by normalized Shannon entropy. Unpaired two-tailed t-tests were used to test for differences in Shannon entropy between groups. TCRdb cleaned the public reads at Q25 with fastp, built clones with MiXCR and kept in-frame beta chains. Rows merge per CDR3 protein into single entries with the most common DNA and genes. The V and J calls and clone size come from TCRdb's table, not from the authors' own analysis. The sample table shows about 250,000 distinct CDR3 sequences, and roughly 50% are seen once. The ten most abundant clones make up about an eighth of the sample.

Every diabetic patient fulfilled standard classification criteria for type 1 or type 2 diabetes, and glucose and C-peptide were measured using WHO-recommended methods. Donors were excluded if they had other autoimmune diseases or infections within the previous four weeks. Ten milliliters of peripheral blood were collected from each participant. PBMCs were isolated with LymphoPrep density separation. Findings and caveats that apply to the study as a whole: Only a limited number of T2D and control samples were sequenced, so some T1D-only HECs might also appear in more T2D or control samples. The study groups were not matched for age and gender, which could possibly have biased interpretation. Only a few highly-expanded CD4+ clones (median one) were found in type 2 diabetes patients, and these clones made up a median roughly 3.6% of reads. In both CD4+ and CD8+ T cells, type 2 diabetes repertoires were highly diverse and significantly more diverse than type 1 diabetes repertoires. V and J gene usage patterns of type 2 diabetes and control samples were highly correlated, averaging roughly 0.97 between samples.

Sample: peripheral blood mononuclear cells (PBMCs). The source of this sequence is a man in his late teens or twenties with type 2 diabetes.

For the CDR3, the sequence is CATSRGGGGGTEAFL. The DNA reads TGTGCCACCAGCAGAGGAGGCGGGGGAGGCACTGAAGCTTTCCTT. The rearranged segments are TRBV15 and TRBJ1-1, and TRBD1 may be the D gene, going by 5 matching bases. V is reduced by 1 base and J by 4 bases, leaving a spacing of 13 bases between them. The germline V gene (reference sequence) gives CDR1 as LNHNV and CDR2 as YYDKDF. The CDR3 adds up to 15 amino acids, both ends counted. Only the CDR3 part of the read is kept: 45 bases, read in frame from the first base.